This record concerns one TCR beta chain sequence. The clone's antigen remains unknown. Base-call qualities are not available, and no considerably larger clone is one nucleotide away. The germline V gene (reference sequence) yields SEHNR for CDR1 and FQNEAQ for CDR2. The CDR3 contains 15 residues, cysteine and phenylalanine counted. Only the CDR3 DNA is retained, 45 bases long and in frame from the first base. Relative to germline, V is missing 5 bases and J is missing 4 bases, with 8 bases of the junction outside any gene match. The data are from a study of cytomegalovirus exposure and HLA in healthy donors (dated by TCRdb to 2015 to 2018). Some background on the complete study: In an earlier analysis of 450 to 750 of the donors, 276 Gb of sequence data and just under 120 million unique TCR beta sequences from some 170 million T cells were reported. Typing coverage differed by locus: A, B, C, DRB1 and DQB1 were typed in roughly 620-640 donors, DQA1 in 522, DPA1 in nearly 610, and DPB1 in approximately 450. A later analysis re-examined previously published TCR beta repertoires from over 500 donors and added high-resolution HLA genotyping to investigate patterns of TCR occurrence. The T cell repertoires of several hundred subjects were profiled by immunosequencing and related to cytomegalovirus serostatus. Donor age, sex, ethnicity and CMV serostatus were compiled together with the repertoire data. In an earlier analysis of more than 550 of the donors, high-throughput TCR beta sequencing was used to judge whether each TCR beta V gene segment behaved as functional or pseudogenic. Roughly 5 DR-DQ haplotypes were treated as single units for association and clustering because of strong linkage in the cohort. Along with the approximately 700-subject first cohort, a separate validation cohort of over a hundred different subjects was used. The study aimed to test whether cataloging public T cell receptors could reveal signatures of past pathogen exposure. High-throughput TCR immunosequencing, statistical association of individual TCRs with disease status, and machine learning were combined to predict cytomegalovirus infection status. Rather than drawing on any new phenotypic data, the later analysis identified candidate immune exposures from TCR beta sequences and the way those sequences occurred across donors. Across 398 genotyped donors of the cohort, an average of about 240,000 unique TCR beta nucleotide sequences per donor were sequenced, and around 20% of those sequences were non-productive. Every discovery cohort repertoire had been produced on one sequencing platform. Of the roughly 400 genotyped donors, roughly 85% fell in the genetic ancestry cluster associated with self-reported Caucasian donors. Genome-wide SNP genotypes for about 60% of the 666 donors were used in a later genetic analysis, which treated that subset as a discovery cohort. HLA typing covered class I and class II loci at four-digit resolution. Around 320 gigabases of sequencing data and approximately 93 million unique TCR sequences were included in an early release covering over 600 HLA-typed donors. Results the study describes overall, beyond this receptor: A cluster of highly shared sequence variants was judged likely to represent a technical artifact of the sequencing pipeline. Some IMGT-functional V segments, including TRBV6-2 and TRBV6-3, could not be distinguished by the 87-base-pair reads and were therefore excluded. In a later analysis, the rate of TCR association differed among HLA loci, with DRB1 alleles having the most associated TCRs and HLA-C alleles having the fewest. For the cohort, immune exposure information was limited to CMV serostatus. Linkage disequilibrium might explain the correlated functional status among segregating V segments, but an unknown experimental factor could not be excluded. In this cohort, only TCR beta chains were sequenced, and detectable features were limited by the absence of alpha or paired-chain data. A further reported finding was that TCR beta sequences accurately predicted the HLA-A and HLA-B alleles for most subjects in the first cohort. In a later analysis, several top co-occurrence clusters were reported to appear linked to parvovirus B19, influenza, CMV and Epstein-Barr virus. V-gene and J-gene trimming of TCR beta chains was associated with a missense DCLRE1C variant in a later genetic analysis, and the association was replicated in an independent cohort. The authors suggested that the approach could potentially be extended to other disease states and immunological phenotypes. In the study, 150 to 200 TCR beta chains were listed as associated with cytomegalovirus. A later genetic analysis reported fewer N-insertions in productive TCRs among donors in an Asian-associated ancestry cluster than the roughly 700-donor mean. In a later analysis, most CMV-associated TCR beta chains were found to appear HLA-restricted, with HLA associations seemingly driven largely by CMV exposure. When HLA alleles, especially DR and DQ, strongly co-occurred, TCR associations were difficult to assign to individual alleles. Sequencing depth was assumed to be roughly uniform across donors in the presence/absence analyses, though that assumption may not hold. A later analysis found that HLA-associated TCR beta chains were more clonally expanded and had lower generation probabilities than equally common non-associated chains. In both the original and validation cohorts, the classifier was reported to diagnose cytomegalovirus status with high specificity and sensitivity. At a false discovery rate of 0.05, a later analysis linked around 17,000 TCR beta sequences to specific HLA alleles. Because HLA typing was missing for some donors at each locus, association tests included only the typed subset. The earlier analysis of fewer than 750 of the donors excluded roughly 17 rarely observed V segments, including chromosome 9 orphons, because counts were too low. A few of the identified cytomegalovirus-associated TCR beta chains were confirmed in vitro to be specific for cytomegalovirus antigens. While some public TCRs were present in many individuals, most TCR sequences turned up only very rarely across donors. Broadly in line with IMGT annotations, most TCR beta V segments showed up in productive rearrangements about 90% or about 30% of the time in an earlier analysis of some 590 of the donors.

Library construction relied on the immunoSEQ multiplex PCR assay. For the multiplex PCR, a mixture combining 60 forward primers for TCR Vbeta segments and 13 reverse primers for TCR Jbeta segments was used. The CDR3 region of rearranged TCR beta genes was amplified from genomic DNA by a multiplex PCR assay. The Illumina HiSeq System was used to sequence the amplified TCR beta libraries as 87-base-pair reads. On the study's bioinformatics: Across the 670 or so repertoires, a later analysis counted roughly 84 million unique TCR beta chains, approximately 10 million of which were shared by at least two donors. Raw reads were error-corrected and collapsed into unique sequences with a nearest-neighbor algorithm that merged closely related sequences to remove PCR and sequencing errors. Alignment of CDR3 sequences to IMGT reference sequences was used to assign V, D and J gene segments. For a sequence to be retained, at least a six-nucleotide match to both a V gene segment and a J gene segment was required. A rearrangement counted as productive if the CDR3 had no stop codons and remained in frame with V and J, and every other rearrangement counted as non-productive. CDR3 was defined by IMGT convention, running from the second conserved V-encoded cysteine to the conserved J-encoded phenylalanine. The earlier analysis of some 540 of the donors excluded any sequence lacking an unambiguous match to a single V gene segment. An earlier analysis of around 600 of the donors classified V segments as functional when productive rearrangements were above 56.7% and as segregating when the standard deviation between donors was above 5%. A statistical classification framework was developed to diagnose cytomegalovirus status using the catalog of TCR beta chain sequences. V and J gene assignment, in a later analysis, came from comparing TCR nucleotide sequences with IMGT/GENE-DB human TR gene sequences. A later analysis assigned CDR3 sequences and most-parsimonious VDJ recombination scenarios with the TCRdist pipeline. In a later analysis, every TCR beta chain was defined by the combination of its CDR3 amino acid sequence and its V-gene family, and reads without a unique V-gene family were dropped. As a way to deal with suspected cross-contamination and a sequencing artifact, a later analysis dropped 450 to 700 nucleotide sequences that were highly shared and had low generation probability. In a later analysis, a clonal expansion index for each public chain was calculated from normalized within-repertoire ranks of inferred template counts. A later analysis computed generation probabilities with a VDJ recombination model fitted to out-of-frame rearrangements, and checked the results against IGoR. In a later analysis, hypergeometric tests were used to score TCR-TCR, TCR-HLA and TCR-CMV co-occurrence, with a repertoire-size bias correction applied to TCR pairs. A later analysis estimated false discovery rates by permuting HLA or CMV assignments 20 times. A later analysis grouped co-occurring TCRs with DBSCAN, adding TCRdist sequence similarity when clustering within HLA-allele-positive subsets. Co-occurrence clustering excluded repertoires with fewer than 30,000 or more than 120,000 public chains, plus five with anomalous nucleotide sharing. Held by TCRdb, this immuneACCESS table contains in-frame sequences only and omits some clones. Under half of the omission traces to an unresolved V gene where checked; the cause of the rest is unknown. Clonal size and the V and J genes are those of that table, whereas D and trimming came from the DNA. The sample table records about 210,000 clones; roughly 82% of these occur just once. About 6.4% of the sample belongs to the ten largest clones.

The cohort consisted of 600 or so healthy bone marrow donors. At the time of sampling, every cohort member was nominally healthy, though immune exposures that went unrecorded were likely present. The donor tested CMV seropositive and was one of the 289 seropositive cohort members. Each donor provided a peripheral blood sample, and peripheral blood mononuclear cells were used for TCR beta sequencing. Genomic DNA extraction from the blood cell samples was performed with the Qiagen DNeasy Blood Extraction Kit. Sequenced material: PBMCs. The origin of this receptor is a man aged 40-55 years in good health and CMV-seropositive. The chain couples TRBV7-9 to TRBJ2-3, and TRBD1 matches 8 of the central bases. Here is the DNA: TGTGCCAGCAGCACAGGGGGAAGGTCACCAGATACGCAGTATTTT. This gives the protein CASSTGGRSPDTQYF.